This T cell receptor beta chain was observed in a study of cytomegalovirus exposure and HLA in healthy donors. Comment on this clone: As yet, its antigen is unknown.

Study-level results: Most TCRs appeared rarely, but some public TCRs recurred in many donors. It was 164 TCR beta chains that were listed as cytomegalovirus-associated.

The V gene lost 1 base and the J gene lost 4 bases, with 8 bases spanning the gap. Germline CDR1 and CDR2: SGHAT and FQNNGV. The CDR3 spans 15 residues. TCRdb's copy holds only in-frame clones and misses some; the assay was immunoSEQ multiplex PCR. The sample lists 50,000 to 70,000 clones; approximately 95% were seen once. This receptor was obtained from a woman aged 18 to 35 in good health and CMV-seropositive. This chain links TRBV11-2 with TRBJ1-6; no definite D call. Sequencing was performed on PBMCs. In nucleotides, the CDR3 is TGTGCCAGCAGCTTAGTGCAGAAATATAATTCACCCCTCCACTTT. It yields the protein CASSLVQKYNSPLHF.